The rows below give T cell receptor beta chains drawn from one sample of a study of cytomegalovirus exposure and HLA in healthy donors. Repertoires were generated with immunoSEQ multiplex PCR, while TCRdb's copy carries only in-frame clones and drops some. In total, the table holds approximately 76,000 clones. Sequencing was performed on PBMCs. These TCRs come from a man between 18 and 29 years old in good health and CMV-seropositive. The CDR3 runs from the conserved cysteine through the conserved F or W.

V: TRBV5-1; J: TRBJ2-7; CDR3: CASSLGSGTGTINEQYF
V: TRBV7-8; J: TRBJ2-7; CDR3: CASSPDVAAAYEQYF
V: TRBV7-2; J: TRBJ2-7; CDR3: CASSLKTSGLTWHF
V: TRBV5-1; J: TRBJ1-5; CDR3: CASSIGGNGNQPQHF
V: TRBV19; J: TRBJ2-7; CDR3: CASSIRTAAPYEQYF
V: TRBV15; J: TRBJ2-1; CDR3: CATSRQGREQFF
V: TRBV6-5; J: TRBJ1-2; CDR3: CASSYFRDRGPYGYTF
V: TRBV30; J: TRBJ1-2; CDR3: CAWRTGLRANYGYTF
V: TRBV6-1; J: TRBJ2-2; CDR3: CASSVFRGDTGELFF
V: TRBV5-1; J: TRBJ2-1; CDR3: CASSQIIAGDPYNEQFF
V: TRBV5-4; J: TRBJ2-1; CDR3: CASSAGGPSSYNEQFF
V: TRBV5-1; J: TRBJ1-6; CDR3: CASGAESYNSPLHF
V: TRBV2; J: TRBJ1-6; CDR3: CASSDGSSYNSPLHF
V: TRBV28; J: TRBJ2-7; CDR3: CATLAVSYEQYF
V: TRBV5-1; J: TRBJ2-4; CDR3: CASSLTLAKNIQYF
V: TRBV20-1; J: TRBJ1-2; CDR3: CSANTGVGYTF
V: TRBV18; J: TRBJ2-3; CDR3: CASSPLVAGASDTQYF
V: TRBV28; J: TRBJ2-7; CDR3: CASSIRDSRYEQYF
V: TRBV6-1; J: TRBJ1-4; CDR3: CASSEAGGEAEKLFF
V: TRBV10-3; J: TRBJ1-2; CDR3: CAISDEGDYGYTF
V: TRBV9; J: TRBJ2-1; CDR3: CASGGSLGSIFYNEQFF
V: TRBV7-9; J: TRBJ2-5; CDR3: CASGGTSKETQYF
V: TRBV19; J: TRBJ1-1; CDR3: CASSIAGVKDTEAFF
V: TRBV20-1; J: TRBJ1-2; CDR3: CSAQGIYGYTF
V: TRBV11-2; J: TRBJ2-7; CDR3: CASSLVQGASEQYF
V: TRBV19; J: TRBJ1-1; CDR3: CASIHRGSYTEAFF
V: TRBV5-7; J: TRBJ1-2; CDR3: CASTDRGWGNYGYTF
V: TRBV7-9; J: TRBJ2-2; CDR3: CASTPTGLTGELFF
V: TRBV5-1; J: TRBJ1-4; CDR3: CASSLGSEKLFF
V: TRBV6-4; J: TRBJ2-1; CDR3: CASSDTRTSGKPGEQFF
V: TRBV2; J: TRBJ2-2; CDR3: CASFIATGELFF
V: TRBV5-4; J: TRBJ1-2; CDR3: CASSPSSGSYGYTF
V: TRBV23-1; J: TRBJ1-1; CDR3: CASSREGQGWIEAFF
V: TRBV18; J: TRBJ2-7; CDR3: CASSPTTPPYEQYF
V: TRBV11-2; J: TRBJ2-5; CDR3: CASSLGGLQGETQYF
V: TRBV11-2; J: TRBJ1-2; CDR3: CASSLVAGQGDGYTF
V: TRBV6-1; J: TRBJ1-1; CDR3: CASRQGAVNTEAFF
V: TRBV5-1; J: TRBJ1-1; CDR3: CASSLIHGHPNTEAFF
V: TRBV5-6; J: TRBJ2-5; CDR3: CASSRSGTQYF
V: TRBV4-1; J: TRBJ2-5; CDR3: CASSQVAGTVQETQYF
V: TRBV28; J: TRBJ2-1; CDR3: CASSPLAGEQFF
V: TRBV4-2; J: TRBJ2-7; CDR3: CASSRGGAGVWDPMREQYF
V: TRBV19; J: TRBJ2-7; CDR3: CASRVGTGPSYEQYF
V: TRBV2; J: TRBJ1-4; CDR3: CASRGGTGLEKLFF
V: TRBV6-1; J: TRBJ2-3; CDR3: CASSEGETDTQYF
V: TRBV13; J: TRBJ2-7; CDR3: CASSDGPEAEQYF
V: TRBV18; J: TRBJ2-5; CDR3: CASSPYAPEEGETQYF